This entry lists 23 T cell receptor beta chains sequenced from one sample in a study of CD8+ T cells in alopecia areata. Treatment: oral pan-JAK inhibitor, 5-10 mg twice daily. Extracted RNA was reverse transcribed, and the resulting cDNA served as sequencing template. The protocol was immunoSEQ multiplex PCR, while the TCRdb copy is restricted to in-frame clones and leaves out a portion. The sample includes fewer than 110,000 clones, just under 60% of them seen just once. The specimen comprised CD8+ T cells sorted from blood, sampled at approximately week 60, from a patient treated with tofacitinib. Receptors were obtained from a human donor with alopecia areata.

The chain has TRBV13 and TRBJ2-7; D is perhaps TRBD2 (5 bases). The CDR3 contains 14 residues. Trimming shortened V by 4 bases and J by 3 bases, and 13 bases separated the two germline ends. The germline V gene has CDR1 PRHDT and CDR2 FYEKMQ (reference sequence). CDR3 sequence reads: CASSSYTGIYEQYF. DNA of the CDR3: TGTGCCAGCAGCTCCTATACGGGGATCTACGAGCAGTACTTC. The whole variable domain, filled in from reference TRBV13 and TRBJ2-7, reads AAGVIQSPRHLIKEKRETATLKCYPIPRHDTVYWYQQGPGQDPQFLISFYEKMQSDKGSIPDRFSAQQFSDYHSELNMSSLELGDSALYFCASSSYTGIYEQYFGPGTRLTVT.

The V gene is TRBV19, the J gene TRBJ2-5, with D possibly being TRBD2 (6 bases). V was shortened by 3 bases and J by 4 bases, with 15 bases between the two germline ends. The CDR3 is made up of 15 amino acids. In germline, CDR1 is LNHDA, CDR2 SQIVND (reference sequence). The CDR3 loop is CASSIAGTTGETQYF. CDR3 nucleotide sequence: TGTGCCAGTAGTATTGCGGGGACGACGGGAGAGACCCAGTACTTC. The full variable domain, rest sourced from reference TRBV19 and TRBJ2-5, is DGGITQSPKYLFRKEGQNVTLSCEQNLNHDAMYWYRQDPGQGLRLIYYSQIVNDFQKGDIAEGYSVSREKKESFPLTVTSAQKNPTAFYLCASSIAGTTGETQYFGPGTRLLVL.

This clone was found a few times. This rearrangement joins TRBV27 to TRBJ2-1; D uncertain. This CDR3 spans 13 amino acids. Germline V lookup: CDR1 MNHEY, CDR2 SMNVEV (reference sequence). The ends were cut back, 4 bases at V and 7 bases at J, with 11 bases in the middle. In DNA, the CDR3 is TGTGCCAGCAGTTCGACCTGGGGTAATGAGCAGTTCTTC. Translating it yields CASSSTWGNEQFF.

This clone has just a few counts. The chain is built from TRBV5-1 and TRBJ1-2; D unresolved. This CDR3 region has 14 residues. Looked up from germline, CDR1 is SGHRS and CDR2 is YFSETQ. Trimming removed 0 bases from V and 4 bases from J, with 10 bases in between. The CDR3 spells CASSLGRRSYGYTF. The CDR3 DNA sequence: TGCGCCAGCAGCTTGGGGCGGAGAAGCTATGGCTACACCTTC.

There are a few counts of this clone. J is TRBJ2-2 and V is TRBV6-1; maybe TRBD1 (6 bases). Germline lookup yields CDR1 MNHNS and CDR2 SASEGT. Trimming removed 3 bases from V and 3 bases from J, with 11 bases in between. The CDR3 is made up of 15 amino acids. The CDR3 region has the DNA TGTGCCAGCAGTGACCCAACAGGGCACACCGGGGAGCTGTTTTTT. Its translation: CASSDPTGHTGELFF.

The gene calls are TRBV7-6 and TRBJ1-1, with TRBD1 matching 9 bases. The CDR3 is 14 amino acids. Per germline, CDR1 SGHVS and CDR2 FNYEAQ. Unmatched junction bases numbered 3, after V lost 4 bases and J lost 3 bases. The CDR3: CASSSQGADTEAFF. CDR3 bases: TGTGCCAGCAGCTCACAGGGGGCTGACACTGAAGCTTTCTTT.

The chain links TRBV29-1 to TRBJ2-7; tentatively, D is TRBD1 or TRBD2 (5 bases each). V shed 4 bases and J shed 7 bases, with 11 bases lying between them. CDR3 length: 11 amino acids. Per germline, CDR1 SQVTM and CDR2 ANQGSEA. This CDR3 is CSVGGMGEQYF. CDR3 bases: TGCAGCGTTGGGGGGATGGGGGAGCAGTACTTC.

The J gene is TRBJ2-3, the V gene TRBV27, with 8 bases identical to TRBD2. The V segment lost 5 bases and the J segment 8 bases; nucleotides outside the gene matches: 9. Germline values: CDR1 MNHEY, CDR2 SMNVEV (reference sequence). The CDR3 is made up of 14 amino acids. The CDR3 coding sequence is TGTGCCAGCAGTGCGGGACTAGATCTTCCTACGCAGTATTTT. Its translation: CASSAGLDLPTQYF.

V usage is TRBV6-5 and J usage is TRBJ2-1, with 7 bases fitting TRBD1. The CDR3 contains 13 residues. J lost 7 bases, V lost 5 bases, and 5 bases had no gene match. CDR1 MNHEY and CDR2 SVGAGI come from the germline V gene. The CDR3 sequence: CASSPYRGNEQFF. The CDR3 DNA is TGTGCCAGCAGTCCGTACAGGGGAAATGAGCAGTTCTTC.

The chain carries TRBV27 and TRBJ1-4; D is possibly TRBD1 (6 bases). Trimming cost V 3 bases and J 6 bases, with 14 bases left between them. The length of the CDR3 is 15 residues. CDR1 is MNHEY, CDR2 SMNVEV, per germline (reference sequence). CDR3 sequence (DNA): TGTGCCAGCAGTTTGGTACAGGGTTCCCATGAAAAACTGTTTTTT. Translation gives CASSLVQGSHEKLFF. The entire variable domain, with the rest obtained from reference TRBV27 and TRBJ1-4, is as follows: EAQVTQNPRYLITVTGKKLTVTCSQNMNHEYMSWYRQDPGLGLRQIYYSMNVEVTDKGDVPEGYKVSRKEKRNFPLILESPSPNQTSLYFCASSLVQGSHEKLFFGSGTQLSVL.

This chain joins TRBV27 and TRBJ1-2; D gene ambiguous. Germline lookup yields CDR1 MNHEY and CDR2 SMNVEV (reference sequence). CDR3 length: 14 amino acids. Trimming left V 0 bases short and J 3 bases short, with 8 bases between. CDR3 amino acids: CASSLSKVYYGYTF. The CDR3 DNA sequence: TGTGCCAGCAGTTTATCGAAGGTTTACTATGGCTACACCTTC.

This clone was observed a single time. The J gene is TRBJ1-5, the V gene TRBV4-2, with D hard to call. The germline V and J ends were trimmed by 0 bases and 3 bases, with 0 bases remaining between them. CDR1 and CDR2 (germline): LGHNA, YNFKEQ. The CDR3 runs to 12 residues. The CDR3 protein is CASSQDNQPQHF. CDR3 DNA sequence: TGTGCCAGCAGCCAAGACAATCAGCCCCAGCATTTT.

The V call is TRBV2, the J call TRBJ2-2; D is ambiguous. The CDR3 sequence is 12 residues long. The V gene lost 2 bases and the J gene lost 8 bases, with 6 bases spanning the gap. The germline gives CDR1 SNHLY, CDR2 FYNNEI. DNA for the CDR3: TGTGCCAGCAGTGAATACCGAGGGGAGCTGTTTTTT. Translated, it gives CASSEYRGELFF. The whole variable domain, filled in from reference TRBV2 and TRBJ2-2, reads EPEVTQTPSHQVTQMGQEVILRCVPISNHLYFYWYRQILGQKVEFLVSFYNNEISEKSEIFDDQFSVERPDGSNFTLKIRSTKLEDSAMYFCASSEYRGELFFGEGSRLTVL.

The chain carries TRBV5-1 and TRBJ1-1; the D is unclear. Trimming pared 5 bases from V and 5 bases from J, leaving 13 bases between. The germline V gene encodes CDR1 SGHRS and CDR2 YFSETQ. This CDR3 is built from 13 residues. CDR3 in DNA: TGCGCCAGCAGGCCTTCGACGGGTACTGAAGCTTTCTTT. Translation gives CASRPSTGTEAFF.

This clone was seen only a few times. The chain combines TRBV2 with TRBJ1-4, with TRBD1 as a possible D gene (5 bases). In germline, CDR1 is SNHLY, CDR2 FYNNEI. This CDR3 region has 14 residues. V was cut by 7 bases and J by 7 bases, with 16 bases left in between. CDR3 loop: CASTNRRGGEKLFF. The DNA of the CDR3 is TGTGCCAGCACCAACCGGAGGGGTGGTGAAAAACTGTTTTTT.

The chain couples TRBV13 to TRBJ2-5, with 9 bases matching TRBD2. Germline CDR1 PRHDT, CDR2 FYEKMQ (reference sequence). CDR3 length: 15 amino acids. The junction had 5 bases not matched to a gene; V was cut back by 5 bases and J by 1 base. CDR3 bases: TGTGCCAGCAGCGCCGTAGCGGGAGCCCAAGAGACCCAGTACTTC. Its translation: CASSAVAGAQETQYF. Using reference TRBV13 and TRBJ2-5 for the parts outside the CDR3, the full variable domain is AAGVIQSPRHLIKEKRETATLKCYPIPRHDTVYWYQQGPGQDPQFLISFYEKMQSDKGSIPDRFSAQQFSDYHSELNMSSLELGDSALYFCASSAVAGAQETQYFGPGTRLLVL.

This chain links TRBV5-6 with TRBJ2-5; maybe TRBD1 (6 bases). Trimming stripped 5 bases from V and 5 bases from J, with 13 bases between. CDR1 is SGHDT, CDR2 YYEEEE, per germline. The CDR3 covers 13 residues. CDR3 DNA: TGTGCCAGCAGACCCACAGGGTTCGAGACCCAGTACTTC. It is translated as CASRPTGFETQYF.

This sequence joins TRBV2 and TRBJ2-3; no reliable D call. Deletions cut 4 bases from V and 12 bases from J, with 14 bases between. Germline V gene lookup returns CDR1 SNHLY and CDR2 FYNNEI. This CDR3 is built from 12 residues. The chain's CDR3 is CASSGRAGTQYF. Here the CDR3 DNA reads TGTGCCAGCAGTGGCAGAGCCGGAACTCAGTATTTT.

In its sample, this clone was seen a few times. The chain employs TRBV30 and TRBJ1-6, with D unresolved. Trimming cost V 7 bases and J 13 bases, with 20 bases left between them. Looked up from germline, CDR1 is GTSNPN and CDR2 is SVGIG (reference sequence). The CDR3 runs 13 residues. As DNA, the CDR3 is TGTGCCTCCGGAATCAGTGGGTTTTGGCCCCTCCACTTT. Translated: CASGISGFWPLHF. The variable domain in full, completed from reference TRBV30 and TRBJ1-6, reads SQTIHQWPATLVQPVGSPLSLECTVEGTSNPNLYWYRQAAGRGLQLLFYSVGIGQISSEVPQNLSASRPQDRQFILSSKKLLLSDSGFYLCASGISGFWPLHFGNGTRLTVT.

The chain couples TRBV7-6 to TRBJ2-7; D may be TRBD1 (5 bases). Germline values: CDR1 SGHVS, CDR2 FNYEAQ. The CDR3 loop spans 12 amino acids. V was pared by 5 bases and J by 2 bases, with 7 bases between. The CDR3 reads CASSPGPYEQYF. The DNA for the CDR3 is TGTGCCAGCAGCCCAGGGCCCTACGAGCAGTACTTC.

This chain links TRBV5-1 with TRBJ2-1, with 10 bases lining up with TRBD2. CDR3 length equals 14 residues. V was clipped by 6 bases and J by 6 bases; unmatched bases: 6. Per germline, CDR1 SGHRS and CDR2 YFSETQ. DNA for the CDR3: TGCGCCAGCACCCTAGCGGGGGAGTTCAATGAGCAGTTCTTC. Its protein is CASTLAGEFNEQFF.

The genes are TRBV5-6 and TRBJ2-2; D remains unclear. CDR3 length: 14 residues. CDR1 and CDR2 (germline): SGHDT, YYEEEE. V lost 6 bases and J 4 bases, leaving 13 bases between the germline ends. The CDR3 coding sequence is TGTGCCAGCACCCCGTTGTACGGCACCGGGGAGCTGTTTTTT. Encoded protein: CASTPLYGTGELFF.

The genes are TRBV7-6 and TRBJ2-3, with a tentative D call TRBD2 (6 bases). V shed 1 base and J shed 2 bases, with 10 bases lying between them. Germline V gene sequence: CDR1 SGHVS, CDR2 FNYEAQ. The CDR3 spans 15 residues. The DNA for the CDR3 is TGTGCCAGCAGCTTAGGTAGCGGAGTCACAGATACGCAGTATTTT. Translating gives CASSLGSGVTDTQYF.